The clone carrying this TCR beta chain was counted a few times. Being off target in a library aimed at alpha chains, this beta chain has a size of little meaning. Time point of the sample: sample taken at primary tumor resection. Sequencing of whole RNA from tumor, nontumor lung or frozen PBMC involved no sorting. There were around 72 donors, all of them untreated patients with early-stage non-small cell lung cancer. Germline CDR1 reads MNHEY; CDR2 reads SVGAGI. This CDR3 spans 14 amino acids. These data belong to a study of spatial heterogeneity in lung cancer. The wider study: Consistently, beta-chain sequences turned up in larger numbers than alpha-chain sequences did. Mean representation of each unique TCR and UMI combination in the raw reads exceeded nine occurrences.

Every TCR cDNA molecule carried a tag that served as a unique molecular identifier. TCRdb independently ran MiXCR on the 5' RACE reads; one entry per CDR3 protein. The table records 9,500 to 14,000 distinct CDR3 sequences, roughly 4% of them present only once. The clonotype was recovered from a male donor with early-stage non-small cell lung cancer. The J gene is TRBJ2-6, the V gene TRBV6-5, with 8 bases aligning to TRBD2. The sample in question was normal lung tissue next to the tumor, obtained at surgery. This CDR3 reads CSGGESPGANVLTF. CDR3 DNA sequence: TGTTCGGGGGGGGAGTCACCTGGGGCCAACGTCCTGACTTTC.